The clone carrying this TCR beta chain was picked up many times. This sample was taken from a study of Graves' ophthalmopathy and Graves' hyperthyroidism. The CDR3 contains 16 residues. CDR1 is MNHEY and CDR2 is SMNVEV in the germline V gene (reference sequence). The junction had 9 bases not matched to a gene; V was cut back by 6 bases and J by 1 base. The sequenced template was RNA, covering the TCR beta CDR3 region. First-round RT-PCR employed HTBI primers, with a second-round multiplex PCR after it. In TCRdb, the multiplex PCR reads were re-called with MiXCR into one record per CDR3 protein. The repertoire holds some 350,000 distinct CDR3 sequences, with approximately 18% as singletons.

This chain joins TRBV27 and TRBJ2-5, with 9 bases identical to TRBD1. Sample: peripheral blood. This receptor was identified in an adult woman with stable Graves' hyperthyroidism. Here the CDR3 DNA reads TGTGCCAGCAGCCCCCCGACAGGGGGAGTCCAAGAGACCCAGTACTTC. Translated: CASSPPTGGVQETQYF.